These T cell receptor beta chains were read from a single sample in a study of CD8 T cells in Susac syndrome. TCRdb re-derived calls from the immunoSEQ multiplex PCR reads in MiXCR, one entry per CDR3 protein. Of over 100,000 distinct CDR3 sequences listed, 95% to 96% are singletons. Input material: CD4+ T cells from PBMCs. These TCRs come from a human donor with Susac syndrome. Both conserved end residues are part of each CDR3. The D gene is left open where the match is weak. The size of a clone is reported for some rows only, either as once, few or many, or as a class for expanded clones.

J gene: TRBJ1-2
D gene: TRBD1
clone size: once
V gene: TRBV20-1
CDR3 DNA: TGCAGTGCCTCCCTGCCGGGACAGGAGTCTGGCTACACCTTC
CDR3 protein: CSASLPGQESGYTF

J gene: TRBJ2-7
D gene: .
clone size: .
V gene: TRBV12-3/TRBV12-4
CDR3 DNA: TGTGCCAGCAGCCTCTTAGGGGTTAAGAGCGAGCAGTACTTC
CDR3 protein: CASSLLGVKSEQYF

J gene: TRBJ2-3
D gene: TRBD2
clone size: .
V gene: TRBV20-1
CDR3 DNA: TGCAGTGCTCCACGGACTAGCGGGAGCCCAGATACGCAGTATTTT
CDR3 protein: CSAPRTSGSPDTQYF

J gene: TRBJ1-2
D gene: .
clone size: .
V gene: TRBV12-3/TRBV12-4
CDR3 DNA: TGTGCCAGCAGTTTAGGTTGGGGGGATGGCTACACCTTC
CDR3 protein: CASSLGWGDGYTF

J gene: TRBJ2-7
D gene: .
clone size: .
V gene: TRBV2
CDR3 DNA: TGTGCCAGCCGTCAGCAGCCCACCTACGAGCAGTACTTC
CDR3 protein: CASRQQPTYEQYF

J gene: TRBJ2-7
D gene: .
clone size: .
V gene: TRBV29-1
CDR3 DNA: TGCAGCGCCCAGTCCGTTGCCTACGAGCAGTACTTC
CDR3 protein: CSAQSVAYEQYF

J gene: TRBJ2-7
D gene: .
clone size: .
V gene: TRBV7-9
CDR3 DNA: TGTGCCAGCAGCCACGACACCTCCTACGAGCAGTACTTC
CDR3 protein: CASSHDTSYEQYF

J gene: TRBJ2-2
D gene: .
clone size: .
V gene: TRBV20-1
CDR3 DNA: TGCAGTGCTAGGGTCTCAGGGATCACCGGGGAGCTGTTTTTT
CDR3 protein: CSARVSGITGELFF

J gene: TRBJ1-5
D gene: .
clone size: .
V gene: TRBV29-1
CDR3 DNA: TGCAGCGTTAGGTGGGACATTGGTCAGCCCCAGCATTTT
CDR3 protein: CSVRWDIGQPQHF

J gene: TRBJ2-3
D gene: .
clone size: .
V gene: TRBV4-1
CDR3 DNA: TGCGCCAGCAGCCAAGATCTCAGAAGCACAGATACGCAGTATTTT
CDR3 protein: CASSQDLRSTDTQYF

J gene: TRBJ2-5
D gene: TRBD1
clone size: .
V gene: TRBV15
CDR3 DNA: TGTGCCACCAGCAGAGCTGGGGACAGGGCTAAGTCTACCCAGTACTTC
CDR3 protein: CATSRAGDRAKSTQYF

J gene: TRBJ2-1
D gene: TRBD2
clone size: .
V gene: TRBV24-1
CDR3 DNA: TGTGCCACCAGTCCGGGACTAGCGGAAGACAATGAGCAGTTCTTC
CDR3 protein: CATSPGLAEDNEQFF

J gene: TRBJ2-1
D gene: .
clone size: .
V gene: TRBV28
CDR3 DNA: TGTGCCAGCAGTCCGGACTTGTTTGAGCAGTTCTTC
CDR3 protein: CASSPDLFEQFF

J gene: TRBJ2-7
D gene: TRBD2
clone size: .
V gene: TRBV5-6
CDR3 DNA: TGTGCCAGCAGCTTAGGACTAGCGGGAGTAGGCGAGCAGTACTTC
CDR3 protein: CASSLGLAGVGEQYF

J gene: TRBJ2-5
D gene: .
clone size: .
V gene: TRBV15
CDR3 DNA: TGTGCCACCGGGTTCACAGGAGGGACCCAGTACTTC
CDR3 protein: CATGFTGGTQYF

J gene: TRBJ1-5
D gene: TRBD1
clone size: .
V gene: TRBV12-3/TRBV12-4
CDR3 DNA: TGTGCCAGCAGTGACACAGGGGGAGATCAGCCCCAGCATTTT
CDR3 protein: CASSDTGGDQPQHF

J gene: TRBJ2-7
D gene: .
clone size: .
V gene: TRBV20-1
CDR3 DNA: TGCAGTGCTAGAGGTCATTGGGAGCAGTACTTC
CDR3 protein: CSARGHWEQYF

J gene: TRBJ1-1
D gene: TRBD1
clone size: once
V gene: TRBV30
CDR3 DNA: TGTGCCCGCACCAGACAGGGGACTGAAGCTTTCTTT
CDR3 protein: CARTRQGTEAFF

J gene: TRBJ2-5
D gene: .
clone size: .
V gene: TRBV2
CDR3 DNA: TGTGCCAGCAGTGGTTCAGGGAGCCAAGAGACCCAGTACTTC
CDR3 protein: CASSGSGSQETQYF

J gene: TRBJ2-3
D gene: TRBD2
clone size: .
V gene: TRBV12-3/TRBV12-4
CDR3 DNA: TGTGCCAGCAAGACGGCCGGACTAGCGGGAACAGATACGCAGTATTTT
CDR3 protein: CASKTAGLAGTDTQYF

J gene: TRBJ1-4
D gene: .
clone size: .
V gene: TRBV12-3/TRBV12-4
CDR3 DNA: TGTGCCAGCAGTCCCCGGAGGCCAACTAATGAAAAACTGTTTTTT
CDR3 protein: CASSPRRPTNEKLFF

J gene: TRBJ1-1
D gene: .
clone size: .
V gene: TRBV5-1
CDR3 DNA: TGCGCCAGCAGCTTGGCGGCAGGAAGCCCTGAAGCTTTCTTT
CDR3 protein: CASSLAAGSPEAFF

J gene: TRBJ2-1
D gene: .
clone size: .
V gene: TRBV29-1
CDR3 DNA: TGCAGCGGGAGGCGGACTAACAATGAGCAGTTCTTC
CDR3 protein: CSGRRTNNEQFF

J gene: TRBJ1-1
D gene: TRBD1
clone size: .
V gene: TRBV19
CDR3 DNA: TGTGCCAGTAGTATCGGGACAGTCCGAAACACTGAAGCTTTCTTT
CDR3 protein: CASSIGTVRNTEAFF

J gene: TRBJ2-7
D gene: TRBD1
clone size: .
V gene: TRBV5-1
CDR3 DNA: TGCGCCAGCAGCTTGGAGGGGGCGGCCTCCTACGAGCAGTACTTC
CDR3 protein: CASSLEGAASYEQYF

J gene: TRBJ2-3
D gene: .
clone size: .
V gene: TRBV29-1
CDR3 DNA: TGCAGCGTTGCTAGCGATACCACAGATACGCAGTATTTT
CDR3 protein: CSVASDTTDTQYF

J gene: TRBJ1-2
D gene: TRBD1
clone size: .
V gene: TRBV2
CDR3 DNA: TGTGCCAGCAGTCTACAGGGGGGCTACACCTTC
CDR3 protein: CASSLQGGYTF

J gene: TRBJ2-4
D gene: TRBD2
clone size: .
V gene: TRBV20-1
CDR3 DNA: TGCAGTGCTAGAGAGTTCGGGAGGGCCATTGGAAACATTCAGTACTTC
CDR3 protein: CSAREFGRAIGNIQYF

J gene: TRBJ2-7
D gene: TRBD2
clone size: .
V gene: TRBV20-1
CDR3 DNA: TGCAGTGCCCTAGCGGAGCCCTCCTACGAGCAGTACTTC
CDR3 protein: CSALAEPSYEQYF

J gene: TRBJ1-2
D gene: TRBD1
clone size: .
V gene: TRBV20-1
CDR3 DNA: TGCAGTGCTGCAGGACAGGGGGCGCGTGGCTACACCTTC
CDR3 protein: CSAAGQGARGYTF

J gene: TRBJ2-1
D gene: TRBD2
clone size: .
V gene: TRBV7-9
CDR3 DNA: TGTGCCAGCAGCGCGGGACTATACAATGAGCAGTTCTTC
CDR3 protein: CASSAGLYNEQFF

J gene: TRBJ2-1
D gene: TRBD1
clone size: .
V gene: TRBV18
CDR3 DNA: TGTGCCAGCTCACCGTTTCCACGGGACAGTACCTACAATGAGCAGTTCTTC
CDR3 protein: CASSPFPRDSTYNEQFF

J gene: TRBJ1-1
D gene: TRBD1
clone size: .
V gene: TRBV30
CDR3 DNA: TGTGCCTGGGCCCCGGGACAGTTAGTGACTGAAGCTTTCTTT
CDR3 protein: CAWAPGQLVTEAFF

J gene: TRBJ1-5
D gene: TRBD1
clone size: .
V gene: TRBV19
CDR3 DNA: TGTGCCAGTAGTAGGCGGACAGGGGAAGGTCAGCCCCAGCATTTT
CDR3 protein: CASSRRTGEGQPQHF

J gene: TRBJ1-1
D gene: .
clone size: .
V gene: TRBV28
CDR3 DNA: TGTGCCAGCAGTTGGGCCACAGGGAAGGGCACTGAAGCTTTCTTT
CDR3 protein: CASSWATGKGTEAFF

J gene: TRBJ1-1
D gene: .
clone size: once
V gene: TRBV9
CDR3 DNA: TGTGCCAGCAGGGCCGGGGCTGAAGCTTTCTTT
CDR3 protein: CASRAGAEAFF

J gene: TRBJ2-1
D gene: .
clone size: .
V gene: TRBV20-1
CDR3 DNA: TGCAGTGCTAGAAATGGGAATGAGCAGTTCTTC
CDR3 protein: CSARNGNEQFF

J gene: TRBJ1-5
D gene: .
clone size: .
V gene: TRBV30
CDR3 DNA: TGTGCCTGGAAGAAGTGTCAGCCCCAGCATTTT
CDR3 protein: CAWKKCQPQHF

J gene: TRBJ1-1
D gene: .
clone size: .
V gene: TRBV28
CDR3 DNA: TGTGCCAGCATAAAGCCTTTGGGTGAAGCTTTCTTT
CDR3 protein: CASIKPLGEAFF

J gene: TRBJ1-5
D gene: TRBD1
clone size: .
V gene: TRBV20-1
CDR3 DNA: TGCAGTGCCAGGACAGGGGATAATCAGCCCCAGCATTTT
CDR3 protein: CSARTGDNQPQHF

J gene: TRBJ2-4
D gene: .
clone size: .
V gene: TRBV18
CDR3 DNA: TGTGCCAGCTCACCTCCAGGACAAAACATTCAGTACTTC
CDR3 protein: CASSPPGQNIQYF

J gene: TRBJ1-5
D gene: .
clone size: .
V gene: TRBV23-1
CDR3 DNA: TGCGCCAGCAGTCAATCGAGAGCCCATCCGGGCAATCAGCCCCAGCATTTT
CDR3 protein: CASSQSRAHPGNQPQHF

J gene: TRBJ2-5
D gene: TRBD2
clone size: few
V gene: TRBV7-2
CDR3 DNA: TGTGCCAGCAGCCGACTAGCGGGAGGGATAGAGACCCAGTACTTC
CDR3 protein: CASSRLAGGIETQYF

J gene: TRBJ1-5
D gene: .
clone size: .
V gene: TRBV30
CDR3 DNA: TGTGCCTGGAGGCCCCGGGCGAGCAATCAGCCCCAGCATTTT
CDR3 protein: CAWRPRASNQPQHF

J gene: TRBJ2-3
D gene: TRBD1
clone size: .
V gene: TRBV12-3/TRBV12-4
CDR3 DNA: TGTGCCAGCAGTCGCGGACAGGGAGGAGGAGATACGCAGTATTTT
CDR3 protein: CASSRGQGGGDTQYF

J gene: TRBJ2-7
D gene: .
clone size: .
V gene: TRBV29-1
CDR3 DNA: TGCAGCGCCTCGACACCCGCCGGCTACGAGCAGTACTTC
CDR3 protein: CSASTPAGYEQYF

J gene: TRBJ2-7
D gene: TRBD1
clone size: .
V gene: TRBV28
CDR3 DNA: TGTGCCAGCAGTTTTGCTGGCAACAGGGGGCACTACGAGCAGTACTTC
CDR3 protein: CASSFAGNRGHYEQYF

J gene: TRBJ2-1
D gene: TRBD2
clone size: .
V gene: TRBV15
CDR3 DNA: TGTGCCACCAGCAGAGATGGGCTAGCGGGAAATAATGAGCAGTTCTTC
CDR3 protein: CATSRDGLAGNNEQFF

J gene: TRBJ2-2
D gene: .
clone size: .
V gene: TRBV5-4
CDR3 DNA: TGTGCCAGCAGCTTGGCCCTGAACACCGGGGAGCTGTTTTTT
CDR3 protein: CASSLALNTGELFF

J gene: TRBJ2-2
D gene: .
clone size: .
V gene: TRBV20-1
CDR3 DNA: TGCAGTGCTAGAGTAGCAGGGGCCTCTAACACCGGGGAGCTGTTTTTT
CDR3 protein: CSARVAGASNTGELFF